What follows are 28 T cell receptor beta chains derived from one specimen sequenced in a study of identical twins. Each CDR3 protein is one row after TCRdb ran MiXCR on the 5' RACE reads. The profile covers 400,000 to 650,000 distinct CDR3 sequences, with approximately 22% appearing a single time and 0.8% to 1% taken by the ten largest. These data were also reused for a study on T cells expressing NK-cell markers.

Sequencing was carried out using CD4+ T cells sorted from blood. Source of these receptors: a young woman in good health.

CDR3 DNA sequence: TGCAGTGCTAGAGCCGGGACAGGGGGCAATGAGCAGTTCTTC. Protein: CSARAGTGGNEQFF. V is TRBV20-1 and J is TRBJ2-1, with TRBD1 matching 11 bases. J was trimmed by 6 bases and V by 1 base; bases with no gene match: 2. Germline V gene data show CDR1 as DFQATT and CDR2 as SNEGSKA (reference sequence). The CDR3 contains 14 residues.

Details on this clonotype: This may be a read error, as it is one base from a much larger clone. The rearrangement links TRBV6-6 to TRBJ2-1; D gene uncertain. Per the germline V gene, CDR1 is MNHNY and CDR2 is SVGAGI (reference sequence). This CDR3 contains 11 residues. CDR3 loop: CASRSYNERFF. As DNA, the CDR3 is TGTGCCAGCAGGTCCTACAATGAGCGGTTCTTC.

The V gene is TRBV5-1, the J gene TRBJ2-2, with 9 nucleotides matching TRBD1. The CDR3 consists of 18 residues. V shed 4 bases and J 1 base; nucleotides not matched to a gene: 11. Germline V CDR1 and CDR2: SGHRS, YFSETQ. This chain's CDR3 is CASSPVLTGGRNTGELFF. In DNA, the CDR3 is TGCGCCAGCAGCCCCGTACTCACAGGGGGCAGGAACACCGGGGAGCTGTTTTTT.

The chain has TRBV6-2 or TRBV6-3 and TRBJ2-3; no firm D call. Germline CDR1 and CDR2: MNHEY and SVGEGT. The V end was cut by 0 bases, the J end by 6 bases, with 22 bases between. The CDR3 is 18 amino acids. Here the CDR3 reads CASSYSPNDFHYEDTQYF. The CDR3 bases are TGTGCCAGCAGTTACTCGCCGAACGATTTTCACTACGAGGATACGCAGTATTTT.

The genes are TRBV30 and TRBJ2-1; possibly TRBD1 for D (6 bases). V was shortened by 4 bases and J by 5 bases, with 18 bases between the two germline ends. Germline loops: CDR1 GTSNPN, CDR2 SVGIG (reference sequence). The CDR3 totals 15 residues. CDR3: CAWTLQGLSNNEQFF. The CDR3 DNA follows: TGTGCCTGGACCCTGCAGGGGCTTAGCAACAATGAGCAGTTCTTC. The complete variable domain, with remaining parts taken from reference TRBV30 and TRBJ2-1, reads SQTIHQWPATLVQPVGSPLSLECTVEGTSNPNLYWYRQAAGRGLQLLFYSVGIGQISSEVPQNLSASRPQDRQFILSSKKLLLSDSGFYLCAWTLQGLSNNEQFFGPGTRLTVL.

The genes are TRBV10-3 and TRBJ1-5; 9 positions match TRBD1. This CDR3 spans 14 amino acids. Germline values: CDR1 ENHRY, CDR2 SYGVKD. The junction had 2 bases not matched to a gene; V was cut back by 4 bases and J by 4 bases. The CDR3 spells CAISVDRGNQPQHF. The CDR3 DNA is TGTGCCATCAGTGTCGACAGGGGGAATCAGCCCCAGCATTTT.

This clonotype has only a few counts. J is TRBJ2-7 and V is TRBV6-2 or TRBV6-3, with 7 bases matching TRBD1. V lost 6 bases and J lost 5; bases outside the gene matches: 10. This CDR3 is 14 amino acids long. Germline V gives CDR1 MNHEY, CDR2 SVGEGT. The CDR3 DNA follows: TGTGCCAGCAGGCCACTCGACAGGGTCAACGAGCAGTACTTC. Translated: CASRPLDRVNEQYF.

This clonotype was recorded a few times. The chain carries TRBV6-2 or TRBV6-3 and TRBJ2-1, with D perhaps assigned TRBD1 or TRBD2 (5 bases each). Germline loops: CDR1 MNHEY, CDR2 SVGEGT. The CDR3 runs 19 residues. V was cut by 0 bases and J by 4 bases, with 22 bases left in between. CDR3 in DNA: TGTGCCAGCAGTTACTCGAGGGGTAAGAGGCTGGGGCTTTACAATGAGCAGTTCTTC. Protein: CASSYSRGKRLGLYNEQFF.

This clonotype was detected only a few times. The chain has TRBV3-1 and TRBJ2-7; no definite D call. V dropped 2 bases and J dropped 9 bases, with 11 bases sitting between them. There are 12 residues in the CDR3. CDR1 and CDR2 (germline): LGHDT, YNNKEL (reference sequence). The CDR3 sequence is CASSQIDSRQYF. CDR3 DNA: TGTGCCAGCAGCCAAATCGACTCGAGGCAGTACTTC.

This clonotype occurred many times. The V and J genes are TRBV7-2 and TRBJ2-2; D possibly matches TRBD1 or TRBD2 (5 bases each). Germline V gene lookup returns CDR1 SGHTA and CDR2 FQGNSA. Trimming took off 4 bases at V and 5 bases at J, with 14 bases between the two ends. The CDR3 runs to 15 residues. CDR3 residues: CASSSTLRGTGELFF. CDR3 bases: TGTGCCAGCAGCTCGACGCTGAGGGGTACCGGGGAGCTGTTTTTT.

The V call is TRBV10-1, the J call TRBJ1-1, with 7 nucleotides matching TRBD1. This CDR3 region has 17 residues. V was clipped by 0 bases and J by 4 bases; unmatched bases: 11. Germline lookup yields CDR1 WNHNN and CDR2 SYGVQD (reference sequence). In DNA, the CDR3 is TGCGCCAGCAGTGAGTCGCGACCCGGACAGGCAGGCACTGAAGCTTTCTTT. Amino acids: CASSESRPGQAGTEAFF.

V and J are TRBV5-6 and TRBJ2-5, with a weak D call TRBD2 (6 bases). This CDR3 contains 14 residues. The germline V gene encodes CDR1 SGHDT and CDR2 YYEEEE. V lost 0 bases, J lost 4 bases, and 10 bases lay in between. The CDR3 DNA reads TGTGCCAGCAGCTTGGCGGGGGATCCAGAGACCCAGTACTTC. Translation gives CASSLAGDPETQYF.

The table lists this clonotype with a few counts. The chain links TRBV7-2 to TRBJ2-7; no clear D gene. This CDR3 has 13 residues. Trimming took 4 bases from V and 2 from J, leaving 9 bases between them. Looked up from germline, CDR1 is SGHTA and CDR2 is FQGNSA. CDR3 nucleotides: TGTGCCAGCAGCTCTCAACACCCCTACGAGCAGTACTTC. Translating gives CASSSQHPYEQYF. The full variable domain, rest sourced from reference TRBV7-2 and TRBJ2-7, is GAGVSQSPSNKVTEKGKDVELRCDPISGHTALYWYRQSLGQGLEFLIYFQGNSAPDKSGLPSDRFSAERTGGSVSTLTIQRTQQEDSAVYLCASSSQHPYEQYFGPGTRLTVT.

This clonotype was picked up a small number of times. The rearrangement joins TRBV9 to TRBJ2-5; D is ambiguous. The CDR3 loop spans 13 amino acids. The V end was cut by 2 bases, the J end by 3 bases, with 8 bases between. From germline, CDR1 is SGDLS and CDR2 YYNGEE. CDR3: CASSVWEKETQYF. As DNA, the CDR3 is TGTGCCAGCAGCGTGTGGGAAAAAGAGACCCAGTACTTC.

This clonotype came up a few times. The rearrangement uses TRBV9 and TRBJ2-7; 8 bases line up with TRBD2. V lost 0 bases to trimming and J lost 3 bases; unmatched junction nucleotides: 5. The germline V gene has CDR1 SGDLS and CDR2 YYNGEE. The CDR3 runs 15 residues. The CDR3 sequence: CASSVDSGGFYEQYF. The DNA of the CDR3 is TGTGCCAGCAGCGTAGACAGCGGGGGATTCTACGAGCAGTACTTC.

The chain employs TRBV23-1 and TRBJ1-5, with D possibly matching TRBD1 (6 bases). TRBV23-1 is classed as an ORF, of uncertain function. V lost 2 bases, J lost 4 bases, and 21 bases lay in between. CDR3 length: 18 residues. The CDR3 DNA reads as TGCGCCAGCAGTCAAGGACAGCAGGCGGCCAAAGTGAATCAGCCCCAGCATTTT. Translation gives CASSQGQQAAKVNQPQHF.

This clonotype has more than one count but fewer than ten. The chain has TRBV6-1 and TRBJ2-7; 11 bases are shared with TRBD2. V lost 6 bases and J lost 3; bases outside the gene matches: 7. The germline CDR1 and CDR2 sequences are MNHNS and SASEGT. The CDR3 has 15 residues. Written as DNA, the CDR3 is TGTGCCAGCAGAGCCTTGGGACTAGCGGACTACGAGCAGTACTTC. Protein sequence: CASRALGLADYEQYF.

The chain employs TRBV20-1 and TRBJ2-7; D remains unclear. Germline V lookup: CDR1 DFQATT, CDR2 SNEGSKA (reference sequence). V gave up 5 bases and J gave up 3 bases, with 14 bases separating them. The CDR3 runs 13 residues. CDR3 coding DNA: TGCAGTGCTTTCCCTAGACGGATCTACGAGCAGTACTTC. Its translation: CSAFPRRIYEQYF.

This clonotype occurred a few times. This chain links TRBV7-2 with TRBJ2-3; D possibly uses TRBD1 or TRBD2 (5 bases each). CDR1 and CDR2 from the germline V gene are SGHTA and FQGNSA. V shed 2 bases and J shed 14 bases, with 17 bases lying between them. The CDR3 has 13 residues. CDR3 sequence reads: CASSLNGAPRAYF. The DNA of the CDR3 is TGTGCCAGCAGCTTAAACGGGGCCCCTCGGGCGTATTTT. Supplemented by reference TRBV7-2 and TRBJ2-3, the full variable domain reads GAGVSQSPSNKVTEKGKDVELRCDPISGHTALYWYRQSLGQGLEFLIYFQGNSAPDKSGLPSDRFSAERTGGSVSTLTIQRTQQEDSAVYLCASSLNGAPRAYFGPGTRLTVL.

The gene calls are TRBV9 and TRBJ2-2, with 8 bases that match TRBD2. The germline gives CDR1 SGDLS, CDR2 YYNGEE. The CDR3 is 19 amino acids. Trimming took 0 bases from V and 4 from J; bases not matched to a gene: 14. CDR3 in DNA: TGTGCCAGCAGCGTAGGTAGGCTAGCGGGCCGTCCTGGCACCGGGGAGCTGTTTTTT. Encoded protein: CASSVGRLAGRPGTGELFF.

The CDR3 bases are TGTGCCAGCAGTTTAGGTCTAGCGGGAGTTAATACGCAGTATTTT. This sequence encodes CASSLGLAGVNTQYF. The chain uses TRBV27 and TRBJ2-3, with TRBD2 matching 10 bases. V was clipped by 2 bases and J by 7 bases; unmatched bases: 6. Per the germline V gene, CDR1 is MNHEY and CDR2 is SMNVEV (reference sequence). The CDR3 is made up of 15 amino acids.

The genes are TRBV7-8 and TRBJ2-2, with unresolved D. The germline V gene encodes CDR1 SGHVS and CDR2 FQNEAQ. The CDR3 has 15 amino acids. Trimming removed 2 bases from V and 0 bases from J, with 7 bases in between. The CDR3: CASSLRIANTGELFF. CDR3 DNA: TGTGCCAGCAGCTTACGGATCGCGAACACCGGGGAGCTGTTTTTT.

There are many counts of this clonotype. This chain's CDR3 is CSARKSSGGYNEQFF. The CDR3 coding sequence is TGCAGTGCTAGGAAGTCGAGCGGGGGGTACAATGAGCAGTTCTTC. The gene calls are TRBV20-1 and TRBJ2-1; 9 nucleotides match TRBD2. This CDR3 is 15 amino acids long. Germline assignment: CDR1 DFQATT and CDR2 SNEGSKA (reference sequence). The junction had 7 bases not matched to a gene; V was cut back by 3 bases and J by 4 bases.

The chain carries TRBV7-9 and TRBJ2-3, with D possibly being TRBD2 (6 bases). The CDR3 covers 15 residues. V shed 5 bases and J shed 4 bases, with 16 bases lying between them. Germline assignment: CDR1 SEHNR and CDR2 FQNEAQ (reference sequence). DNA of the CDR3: TGTGCCAGCAGCATAGGAAGGCGACTAGCAGATACGCAGTATTTT. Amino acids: CASSIGRRLADTQYF.

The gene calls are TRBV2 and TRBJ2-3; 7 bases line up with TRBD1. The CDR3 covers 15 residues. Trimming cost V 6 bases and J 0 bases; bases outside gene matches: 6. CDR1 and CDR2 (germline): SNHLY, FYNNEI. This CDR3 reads CASRRGPHSTDTQYF. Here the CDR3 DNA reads TGTGCCAGCAGGAGGGGGCCACATAGCACAGATACGCAGTATTTT. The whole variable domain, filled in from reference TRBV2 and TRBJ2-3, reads EPEVTQTPSHQVTQMGQEVILRCVPISNHLYFYWYRQILGQKVEFLVSFYNNEISEKSEIFDDQFSVERPDGSNFTLKIRSTKLEDSAMYFCASRRGPHSTDTQYFGPGTRLTVL.

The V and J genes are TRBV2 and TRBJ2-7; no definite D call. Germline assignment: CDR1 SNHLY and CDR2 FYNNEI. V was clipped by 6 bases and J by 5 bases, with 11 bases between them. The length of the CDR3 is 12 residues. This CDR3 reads CASSPAGNEQYF. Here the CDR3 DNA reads TGTGCCAGCAGCCCCGCAGGAAACGAGCAGTACTTC.

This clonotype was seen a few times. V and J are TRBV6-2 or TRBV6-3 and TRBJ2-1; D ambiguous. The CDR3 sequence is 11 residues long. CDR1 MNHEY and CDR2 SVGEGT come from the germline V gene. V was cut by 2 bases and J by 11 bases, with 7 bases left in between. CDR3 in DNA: TGTGCCAGCAGTTACGACCAGAAGCAGTTCTTC. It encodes CASSYDQKQFF.

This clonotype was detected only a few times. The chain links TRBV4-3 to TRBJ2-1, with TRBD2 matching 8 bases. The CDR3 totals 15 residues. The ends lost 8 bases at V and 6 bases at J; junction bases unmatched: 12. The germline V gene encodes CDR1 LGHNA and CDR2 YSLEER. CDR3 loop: CASANIGRAGNEQFF. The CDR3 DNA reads TGCGCCAGCGCCAATATCGGGAGGGCCGGCAATGAGCAGTTCTTC.